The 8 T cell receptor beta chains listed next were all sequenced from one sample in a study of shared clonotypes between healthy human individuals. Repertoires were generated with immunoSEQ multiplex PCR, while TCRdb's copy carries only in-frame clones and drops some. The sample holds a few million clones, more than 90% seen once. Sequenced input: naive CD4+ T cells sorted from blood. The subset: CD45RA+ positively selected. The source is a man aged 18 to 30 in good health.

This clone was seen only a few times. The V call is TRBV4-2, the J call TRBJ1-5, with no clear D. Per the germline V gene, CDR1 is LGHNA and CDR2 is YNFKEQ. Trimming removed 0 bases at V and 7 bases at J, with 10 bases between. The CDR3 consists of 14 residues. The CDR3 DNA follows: TGTGCCAGCAGCCAAGATGCGGTAGACCAGCCCCAGCATTTT. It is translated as CASSQDAVDQPQHF.

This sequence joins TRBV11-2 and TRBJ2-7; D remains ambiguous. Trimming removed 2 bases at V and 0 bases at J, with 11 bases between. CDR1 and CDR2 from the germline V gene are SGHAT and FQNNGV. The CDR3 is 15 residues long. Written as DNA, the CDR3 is TGTGCCAGCAGCTTACGCAACCCGAGCTCCTACGAGCAGTACTTC. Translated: CASSLRNPSSYEQYF. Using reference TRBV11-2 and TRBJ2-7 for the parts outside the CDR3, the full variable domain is EAGVAQSPRYKIIEKRQSVAFWCNPISGHATLYWYQQILGQGPKLLIQFQNNGVVDDSQLPKDRFSAERLKGVDSTLKIQPAKLEDSAVYLCASSLRNPSSYEQYFGPGTRLTVT.

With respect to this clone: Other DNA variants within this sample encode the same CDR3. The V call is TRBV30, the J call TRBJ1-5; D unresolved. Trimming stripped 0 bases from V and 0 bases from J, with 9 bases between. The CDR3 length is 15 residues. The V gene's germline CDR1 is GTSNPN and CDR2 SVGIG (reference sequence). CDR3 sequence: CAWSVLGASNQPQHF. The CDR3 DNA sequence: TGTGCCTGGAGTGTACTGGGAGCTAGCAATCAGCCCCAGCATTTT.

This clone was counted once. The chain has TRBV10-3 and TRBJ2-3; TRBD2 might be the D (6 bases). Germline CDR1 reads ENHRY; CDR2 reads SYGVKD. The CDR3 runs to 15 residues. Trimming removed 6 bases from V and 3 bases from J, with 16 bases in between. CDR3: CAIRPEGTPTDTQYF. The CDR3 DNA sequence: TGTGCCATCAGGCCCGAGGGGACTCCTACAGATACGCAGTATTTT.

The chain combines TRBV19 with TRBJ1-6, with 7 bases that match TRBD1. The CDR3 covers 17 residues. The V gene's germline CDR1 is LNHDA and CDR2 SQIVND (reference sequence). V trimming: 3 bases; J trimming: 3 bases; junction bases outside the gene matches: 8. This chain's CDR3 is CASSIVDRRSYNSPLHF. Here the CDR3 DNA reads TGTGCCAGTAGTATTGTGGACAGGAGAAGCTATAATTCACCCCTCCACTTT.

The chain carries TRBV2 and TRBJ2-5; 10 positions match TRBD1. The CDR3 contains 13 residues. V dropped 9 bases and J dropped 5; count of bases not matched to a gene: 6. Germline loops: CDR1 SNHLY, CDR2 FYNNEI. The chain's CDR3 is CARRETGGETQYF. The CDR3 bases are TGTGCCAGACGGGAGACAGGGGGCGAGACCCAGTACTTC.

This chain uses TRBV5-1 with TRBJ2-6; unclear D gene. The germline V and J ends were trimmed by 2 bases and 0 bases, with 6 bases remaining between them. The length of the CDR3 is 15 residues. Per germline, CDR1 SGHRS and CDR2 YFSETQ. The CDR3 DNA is TGCGCCAGCAGCTTTGACACCTCTGGGGCCAACGTCCTGACTTTC. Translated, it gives CASSFDTSGANVLTF.

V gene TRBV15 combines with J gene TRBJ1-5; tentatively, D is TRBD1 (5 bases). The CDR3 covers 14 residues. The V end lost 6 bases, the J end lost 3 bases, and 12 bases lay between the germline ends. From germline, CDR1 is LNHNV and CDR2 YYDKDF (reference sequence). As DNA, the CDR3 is TGTGCCACCAGTCGGGACTCCTACAATCAGCCCCAGCATTTT. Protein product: CATSRDSYNQPQHF. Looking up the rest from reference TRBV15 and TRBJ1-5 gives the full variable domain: DAMVIQNPRYQVTQFGKPVTLSCSQTLNHNVMYWYQQKSSQAPKLLFHYYDKDFNNEADTPDNFQSRRPNTSFCFLDIRSPGLGDTAMYLCATSRDSYNQPQHFGDGTRLSIL.